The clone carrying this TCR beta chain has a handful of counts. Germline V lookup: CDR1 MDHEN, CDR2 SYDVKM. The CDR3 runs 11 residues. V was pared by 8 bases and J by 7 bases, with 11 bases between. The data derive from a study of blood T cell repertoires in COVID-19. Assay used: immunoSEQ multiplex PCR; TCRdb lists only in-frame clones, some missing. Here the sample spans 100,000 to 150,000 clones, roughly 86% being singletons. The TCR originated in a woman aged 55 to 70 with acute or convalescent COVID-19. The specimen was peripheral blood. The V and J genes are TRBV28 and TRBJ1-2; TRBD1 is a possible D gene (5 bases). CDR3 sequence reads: CASRTSGGYTF. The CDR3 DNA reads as TGTGCCAGCCGGACATCGGGTGGCTACACCTTC.